The subject of this entry is one T cell receptor beta chain. This record belongs to a study of blood T cell repertoires in COVID-19. On the study more broadly: Material from acute and convalescent COVID-19 was sourced from the United States, Italy and Spain. PBMCs, B-cell-depleted T cells, or T cells provided the cDNA or gDNA that made up the material.

In the authors' methods: The authors estimated nucleated cell counts from reference gene primer amplification. The table came from immunoSEQ multiplex PCR; TCRdb's copy has only in-frame clones and leaves some out. The V and J calls and the clone size are those of that table, but D and trimming were determined from the DNA. The data contain about 250,000 clones, about 88% of them singletons. This clonotype was sampled from a woman aged 40 to 50 who had recovered from COVID-19. Sequenced sample: peripheral blood.

Here the CDR3 reads CSADKGGSNYGYTF. The CDR3 region has the DNA TGCAGCGCAGACAAGGGGGGGAGTAACTATGGCTACACCTTC. The chain carries TRBV29-1 and TRBJ1-2; a weak D match, TRBD1 (6 bases). Germline V gene lookup returns CDR1 SQVTM and CDR2 ANQGSEA. The V end was cut by 7 bases, the J end by 1 base, with 16 bases between. CDR3 length: 14 amino acids.